Sequencing of this TCR beta chain was carried out in a study of T cell responses to AZD1222 COVID-19 vaccine. Germline V gene data show CDR1 as LGHDT and CDR2 as YNNKEL (reference sequence). The CDR3 extends over 17 amino acids. Trimming cost V 0 bases and J 7 bases; bases outside gene matches: 11. Repertoires were generated with immunoSEQ multiplex PCR, while TCRdb's copy carries only in-frame clones and drops some. The profile shows about 130,000 clones, about nine tenths of them singletons. The TCR comes from an adult in good health. Sample: peripheral blood, taken on day 0 of AZD1222 vaccination. The chain uses TRBV3-1 (or the pseudogene TRBV3-2) and TRBJ2-1; 8 positions agree with TRBD2. The CDR3 DNA is TGTGCCAGCAGCCAAGACCAGGCCACGGGGGGGCGTAATGAGCAGTTCTTC. Translated, it gives CASSQDQATGGRNEQFF.